One and the same sample provided the 14 T cell receptor beta chains below, sequenced in a study of T cell responses to AZD1222 COVID-19 vaccine. Clones were read by immunoSEQ multiplex PCR, and TCRdb kept only the in-frame ones, dropping some. The sample records around 130,000 clones, about nine tenths being singletons. The sequencing used peripheral blood, collected 28 days after the second AZD1222 dose. All receptors derive from an adult who received the AZD1222 COVID-19 vaccine.

Turning to this clone: Other DNA sequences within the sample encode an identical CDR3. The V and J genes are TRBV5-1 and TRBJ1-3, with a possible D match to TRBD1 (6 bases). The CDR3 extends over 15 amino acids. V was pared by 4 bases and J by 1 base, with 12 bases between. Per the germline V gene, CDR1 is SGHRS and CDR2 is YFSETQ. The DNA of the CDR3 is TGCGCCAGCAGCCTACAAGGGGGGTCTGGAAACACCATATATTTT. Encoded protein: CASSLQGGSGNTIYF.

The V call is TRBV20-1, the J call TRBJ1-3; no definite D call. V dropped 3 bases and J dropped 4 bases, with 4 bases sitting between them. This CDR3 is 11 amino acids long. CDR1 and CDR2 from the germline V gene are DFQATT and SNEGSKA (reference sequence). The chain's CDR3 is CSARLGNTIYF. CDR3 nucleotides: TGCAGTGCTAGGTTGGGAAACACCATATATTTT.

V is TRBV6-5 and J is TRBJ2-1; D is perhaps TRBD2 (6 bases). Germline V gene lookup returns CDR1 MNHEY and CDR2 SVGAGI. V dropped 7 bases and J dropped 7 bases, with 14 bases sitting between them. The CDR3 sequence is 13 residues long. CDR3 region: CASTPEGGNEQFF. The CDR3 nucleotides are TGTGCCAGCACCCCGGAGGGTGGAAATGAGCAGTTCTTC.

The chain joins TRBV30 to TRBJ1-1, with 9 bases that match TRBD1. Germline values: CDR1 GTSNPN, CDR2 SVGIG (reference sequence). V lost 4 bases, J lost 5 bases, and 5 bases stayed unmatched. There are 13 residues in the CDR3. The CDR3 region has the DNA TGTGCCTGGATGGGGACAGGGCGAACTGAAGCTTTCTTT. This sequence encodes CAWMGTGRTEAFF.

This rearrangement joins TRBV5-1 to TRBJ1-4; the D gene is possibly TRBD1 (5 bases). CDR3 size: 15 residues. V was clipped by 4 bases and J by 6 bases, with 16 bases between them. Germline CDR1 is SGHRS and CDR2 is YFSETQ. CDR3 loop: CASSTGTGGHEKLFF. CDR3 in DNA: TGCGCCAGCAGCACGGGAACAGGTGGGCATGAAAAACTGTTTTTT.

The chain has TRBV6-2 or TRBV6-3 and TRBJ2-1; D remains unclear. The V end lost 2 bases, the J end lost 0 bases, and 20 bases lay between the germline ends. Germline CDR1 is MNHEY and CDR2 is SVGEGT. The CDR3 runs to 19 residues. The CDR3 loop is CASSYPPSTGSSSYNEQFF. The CDR3 nucleotides are TGTGCCAGCAGTTACCCGCCCTCAACCGGGTCCAGCTCCTACAATGAGCAGTTCTTC.

The chain carries TRBV6-5 and TRBJ1-5; maybe TRBD1 (6 bases). Germline V gives CDR1 MNHEY, CDR2 SVGAGI. This CDR3 spans 14 amino acids. Trimming cost V 3 bases and J 3 bases, with 9 bases left between them. CDR3 protein: CASSYGQPNQPQHF. CDR3 DNA: TGTGCCAGCAGTTATGGACAGCCCAATCAGCCCCAGCATTTT.

The V call is TRBV18, the J call TRBJ2-2, with 14 bases aligning to TRBD2. The CDR3 has 16 amino acids. Germline CDR1 reads KGHSH; CDR2 reads LQKENI. The trim removed 2 bases at V and 4 bases at J, leaving 0 bases unmatched. The DNA of the CDR3 is TGTGCCAGCTCACCAGGACTAGCGGGGGGCACCGGGGAGCTGTTTTTT. This gives the protein CASSPGLAGGTGELFF.

Comment on this clone: This specimen includes other DNA sequences encoding the same CDR3. The chain carries TRBV19 and TRBJ1-5, with no clear D. Trimming shortened V by 7 bases and J by 0 bases, and 10 bases separated the two germline ends. Germline loops: CDR1 LNHDA, CDR2 SQIVND (reference sequence). The CDR3 is made up of 14 amino acids. The CDR3: CASTTPYSNQPQHF. In DNA, the CDR3 is TGTGCCAGTACGACACCTTATAGCAATCAGCCCCAGCATTTT.

The chain links TRBV4-2 to TRBJ2-3; TRBD2 matches 9 bases. This CDR3 has 16 amino acids. The V gene's germline CDR1 is LGHNA and CDR2 YNFKEQ. V lost 2 bases, J lost 1 base, and 4 bases stayed unmatched. CDR3 sequence: CASSQTAGGGTDTQYF. The CDR3 coding sequence is TGTGCCAGCAGCCAAACAGCGGGGGGCGGCACAGATACGCAGTATTTT.

The chain joins TRBV6-5 to TRBJ1-5; no clear D gene. From germline, CDR1 is MNHEY and CDR2 SVGAGI. The CDR3 length is 14 residues. Between the trimmed V and J ends, which lost 5 bases and 6 bases, there was a span of 14 bases. In nucleotides, the CDR3 is TGTGCCAGCAGTCTGATCCAGGAGGGTCAGCCCCAGCATTTT. Residues: CASSLIQEGQPQHF.

V is TRBV2 and J is TRBJ2-7; D not certain. This CDR3 has 11 residues. Germline CDR1 reads SNHLY; CDR2 reads FYNNEI. Trimming took off 4 bases at V and 3 bases at J, with 4 bases between the two ends. The CDR3 region is CASSGNYEQYF. CDR3 DNA sequence: TGTGCCAGCAGTGGCAACTACGAGCAGTACTTC.

The rearrangement links TRBV12-5 to TRBJ2-1; 13 nucleotides line up with TRBD2. Germline loops: CDR1 LGHNT, CDR2 FRNRAP. This CDR3 region has 16 residues. Trimming removed 3 bases from V and 4 bases from J; junction bases left unmatched: 3. The CDR3 is CASGLGTSGKYNEQFF. The DNA of the CDR3 is TGTGCTAGTGGTTTAGGGACTAGCGGGAAGTACAATGAGCAGTTCTTC. The full variable domain, its missing parts supplied by reference TRBV12-5 and TRBJ2-1, is DARVTQTPRHKVTEMGQEVTMRCQPILGHNTVFWYRQTMMQGLELLAYFRNRAPLDDSGMPKDRFSAEMPDATLATLKIQPSEPRDSAVYFCASGLGTSGKYNEQFFGPGTRLTVL.

The chain links TRBV4-1 to TRBJ2-2, with 9 positions matching TRBD2. V lost 3 bases to trimming and J lost 3 bases; unmatched junction nucleotides: 5. Germline V gives CDR1 MGHRA, CDR2 YSYEKL. This CDR3 comprises 16 residues. Here the CDR3 DNA reads TGCGCCAGCAGCCACGCGGGGGGGCCCGACACCGGGGAGCTGTTTTTT. Protein: CASSHAGGPDTGELFF.